The 16 T cell receptor beta chains below were found in one sample sequenced in a study of cytomegalovirus exposure and HLA in healthy donors. Profiling relied on immunoSEQ multiplex PCR, and the TCRdb table lists in-frame clones only, not all of them. The sample has 250,000 to 300,000 clones; 65% to 90% are singletons. The sample consisted of PBMCs. These TCRs come from a woman aged 18-29 years in good health and CMV-seronegative.

This clone was observed once. V gene TRBV6-4 combines with J gene TRBJ1-2; 7 nucleotides line up with TRBD1. The trim removed 3 bases at V and 7 bases at J, leaving 5 bases unmatched. The CDR3 spans 13 residues. The germline gives CDR1 MRHNA, CDR2 SNTAGT. CDR3 region: CASSEITGVGYTF. The CDR3 bases are TGTGCCAGCAGTGAAATTACAGGGGTTGGCTACACCTTC.

The rearrangement links TRBV5-1 to TRBJ2-4; the D is unclear. V gave up 4 bases and J gave up 9 bases, with 8 bases separating them. Germline CDR1 reads SGHRS; CDR2 reads YFSETQ. The CDR3 is made up of 11 amino acids. The CDR3 sequence: CASSHRGIQYF. The CDR3 nucleotides read TGCGCCAGCAGCCACCGCGGCATTCAGTACTTC.

The V gene is TRBV5-1, the J gene TRBJ1-1, with D tentatively TRBD1 (5 bases). The CDR3 has 14 amino acids. Trimming pared 4 bases from V and 5 bases from J, leaving 15 bases between. The germline gives CDR1 SGHRS, CDR2 YFSETQ. CDR3 residues: CASSPGRGGTEAFF. CDR3 nucleotide sequence: TGCGCCAGCAGCCCCGGGAGGGGAGGGACTGAAGCTTTCTTT.

The genes are TRBV28 and TRBJ2-3; possible D gene TRBD2, 6 bases. Germline V lookup: CDR1 MDHEN, CDR2 SYDVKM. Trimming removed 8 bases from V and 1 base from J, with 13 bases in between. The CDR3 loop spans 14 amino acids. The chain's CDR3 is CASWFGGGTDTQYF. CDR3 DNA sequence: TGTGCCAGCTGGTTTGGCGGGGGCACAGATACGCAGTATTTT.

The chain uses TRBV27 and TRBJ1-5; weak D call: TRBD1 (6 bases). V was trimmed by 7 bases and J by 5 bases, leaving 18 bases between them. The CDR3 runs to 15 residues. Germline V CDR1 and CDR2: MNHEY, SMNVEV (reference sequence). CDR3 DNA sequence: TGTGCCAGCACCGCAGTTTGGACAGCGGATCAGCCCCAGCATTTT. This encodes CASTAVWTADQPQHF.

The chain employs TRBV30 and TRBJ1-4, with D perhaps matching TRBD1 (6 bases). Germline assignment: CDR1 GTSNPN and CDR2 SVGIG (reference sequence). The V and J ends lost 5 bases and 5 bases respectively, with 21 bases between them. CDR3 length: 16 amino acids. In DNA, the CDR3 is TGTGCCTGGGGGGATGGCACAGGGACCGGGAATGAAAAACTGTTTTTT. It translates to CAWGDGTGTGNEKLFF. The full variable domain, its missing parts supplied by reference TRBV30 and TRBJ1-4, is SQTIHQWPATLVQPVGSPLSLECTVEGTSNPNLYWYRQAAGRGLQLLFYSVGIGQISSEVPQNLSASRPQDRQFILSSKKLLLSDSGFYLCAWGDGTGTGNEKLFFGSGTQLSVL.

The chain is built from TRBV9 and TRBJ2-5; TRBD1 might be the D (7 bases). Deletions cut 5 bases from V and 9 bases from J, with 20 bases between. This CDR3 comprises 14 residues. The germline gives CDR1 SGDLS, CDR2 YYNGEE. The CDR3 sequence is CASSMGQSPGAQYF. DNA of the CDR3: TGTGCCAGCAGTATGGGACAGTCCCCGGGGGCCCAGTACTTC.

This rearrangement joins TRBV6-6 to TRBJ1-5; 9 nucleotides line up with TRBD1. CDR1 and CDR2 from the germline V gene are MNHNY and SVGAGI (reference sequence). The CDR3 runs to 13 residues. Trimming at V came to 6 bases and at J to 5 bases, leaving 2 bases not matched to a gene. CDR3 in DNA: TGTGCCAGCAGCTGGACAGGGGATCAGCCCCAGCATTTT. Its protein is CASSWTGDQPQHF.

The chain carries TRBV5-6 and TRBJ1-1; 9 bases fit TRBD1. Per germline, CDR1 SGHDT and CDR2 YYEEEE. This CDR3 has 15 amino acids. The ends lost 3 bases at V and 11 bases at J; junction bases unmatched: 14. As DNA, the CDR3 is TGTGCCAGCAGCTGGGGCCGGGACAGGGCCATTCGGGCTTTCTTT. Translation: CASSWGRDRAIRAFF. Full variable domain (outside the CDR3, taken from reference TRBV5-6 and TRBJ1-1): DAGVTQSPTHLIKTRGQQVTLRCSPKSGHDTVSWYQQALGQGPQFIFQYYEEEERQRGNFPDRFSGHQFPNYSSELNVNALLLGDSALYLCASSWGRDRAIRAFFGQGTRLTVV.

This clone was seen only a few times. The chain links TRBV6-4 to TRBJ2-3; 10 bases are a match to TRBD1. The V segment lost 5 bases and the J segment 1 base; nucleotides outside the gene matches: 3. This CDR3 region has 15 residues. Germline values: CDR1 MRHNA, CDR2 SNTAGT. CDR3 residues: CASSLTGGGTDTQYF. The CDR3 bases are TGTGCCAGCAGTTTGACAGGGGGCGGCACAGATACGCAGTATTTT.

As concerns this clone: The same CDR3 can be traced to other DNA sequences in this sample. Here the CDR3 reads CAWSDQGNYGYTF. CDR3 sequence (DNA): TGTGCCTGGAGTGATCAGGGAAACTATGGCTACACCTTC. V and J are TRBV30 and TRBJ1-2; D may be TRBD1 (5 bases). The germline V and J ends were trimmed by 1 base and 2 bases, with 8 bases remaining between them. CDR3 length: 13 residues. Germline V gives CDR1 GTSNPN, CDR2 SVGIG (reference sequence).

The chain is built from TRBV11-2 and TRBJ2-6, with D unresolved. The CDR3 length is 16 residues. CDR1 SGHAT and CDR2 FQNNGV come from the germline V gene. V was clipped by 0 bases and J by 3 bases, with 9 bases between them. CDR3 DNA: TGTGCCAGCAGCTTAGATCCCGGTTATGGGGCCAACGTCCTGACTTTC. Its protein is CASSLDPGYGANVLTF.

V and J are TRBV5-1 and TRBJ1-1; D unclear. The CDR3 has 13 amino acids. V dropped 1 base and J dropped 10 bases, with 14 bases sitting between them. CDR1 is SGHRS, CDR2 YFSETQ, per germline. The CDR3 nucleotides are TGCGCCAGCAGCTTGAATGTCCGGCGGAGAGCTTTCTTT. This codes for CASSLNVRRRAFF.

The chain employs TRBV6-1 and TRBJ1-5; TRBD1 aligns across 8 bases. Looked up from germline, CDR1 is MNHNS and CDR2 is SASEGT. CDR3 length: 15 residues. Trimming at V came to 8 bases and at J to 3 bases, leaving 9 bases not matched to a gene. The CDR3 DNA reads as TGTGCCAGCCTCCCCGGGACAGGCCTCAATCAGCCCCAGCATTTT. Amino acid sequence: CASLPGTGLNQPQHF.

This rearrangement joins TRBV6-5 to TRBJ1-5; D uncertain. V lost 0 bases and J lost 3, with 9 bases in between. Germline V CDR1 and CDR2: MNHEY, SVGAGI. This CDR3 has 15 residues. CDR3 amino acids: CASSYSYRFNQPQHF. CDR3 nucleotide sequence: TGTGCCAGCAGTTACTCGTACAGATTCAATCAGCCCCAGCATTTT.

The J gene is TRBJ1-1, the V gene TRBV19; a possible D gene is TRBD1 (5 bases). Trimming stripped 4 bases from V and 3 bases from J, with 12 bases between. Germline V gene sequence: CDR1 LNHDA, CDR2 SQIVND (reference sequence). The length of the CDR3 is 14 residues. The CDR3 loop reads CASSTQVEDTEAFF. CDR3 nucleotides: TGTGCCAGTAGTACACAGGTCGAGGACACTGAAGCTTTCTTT.